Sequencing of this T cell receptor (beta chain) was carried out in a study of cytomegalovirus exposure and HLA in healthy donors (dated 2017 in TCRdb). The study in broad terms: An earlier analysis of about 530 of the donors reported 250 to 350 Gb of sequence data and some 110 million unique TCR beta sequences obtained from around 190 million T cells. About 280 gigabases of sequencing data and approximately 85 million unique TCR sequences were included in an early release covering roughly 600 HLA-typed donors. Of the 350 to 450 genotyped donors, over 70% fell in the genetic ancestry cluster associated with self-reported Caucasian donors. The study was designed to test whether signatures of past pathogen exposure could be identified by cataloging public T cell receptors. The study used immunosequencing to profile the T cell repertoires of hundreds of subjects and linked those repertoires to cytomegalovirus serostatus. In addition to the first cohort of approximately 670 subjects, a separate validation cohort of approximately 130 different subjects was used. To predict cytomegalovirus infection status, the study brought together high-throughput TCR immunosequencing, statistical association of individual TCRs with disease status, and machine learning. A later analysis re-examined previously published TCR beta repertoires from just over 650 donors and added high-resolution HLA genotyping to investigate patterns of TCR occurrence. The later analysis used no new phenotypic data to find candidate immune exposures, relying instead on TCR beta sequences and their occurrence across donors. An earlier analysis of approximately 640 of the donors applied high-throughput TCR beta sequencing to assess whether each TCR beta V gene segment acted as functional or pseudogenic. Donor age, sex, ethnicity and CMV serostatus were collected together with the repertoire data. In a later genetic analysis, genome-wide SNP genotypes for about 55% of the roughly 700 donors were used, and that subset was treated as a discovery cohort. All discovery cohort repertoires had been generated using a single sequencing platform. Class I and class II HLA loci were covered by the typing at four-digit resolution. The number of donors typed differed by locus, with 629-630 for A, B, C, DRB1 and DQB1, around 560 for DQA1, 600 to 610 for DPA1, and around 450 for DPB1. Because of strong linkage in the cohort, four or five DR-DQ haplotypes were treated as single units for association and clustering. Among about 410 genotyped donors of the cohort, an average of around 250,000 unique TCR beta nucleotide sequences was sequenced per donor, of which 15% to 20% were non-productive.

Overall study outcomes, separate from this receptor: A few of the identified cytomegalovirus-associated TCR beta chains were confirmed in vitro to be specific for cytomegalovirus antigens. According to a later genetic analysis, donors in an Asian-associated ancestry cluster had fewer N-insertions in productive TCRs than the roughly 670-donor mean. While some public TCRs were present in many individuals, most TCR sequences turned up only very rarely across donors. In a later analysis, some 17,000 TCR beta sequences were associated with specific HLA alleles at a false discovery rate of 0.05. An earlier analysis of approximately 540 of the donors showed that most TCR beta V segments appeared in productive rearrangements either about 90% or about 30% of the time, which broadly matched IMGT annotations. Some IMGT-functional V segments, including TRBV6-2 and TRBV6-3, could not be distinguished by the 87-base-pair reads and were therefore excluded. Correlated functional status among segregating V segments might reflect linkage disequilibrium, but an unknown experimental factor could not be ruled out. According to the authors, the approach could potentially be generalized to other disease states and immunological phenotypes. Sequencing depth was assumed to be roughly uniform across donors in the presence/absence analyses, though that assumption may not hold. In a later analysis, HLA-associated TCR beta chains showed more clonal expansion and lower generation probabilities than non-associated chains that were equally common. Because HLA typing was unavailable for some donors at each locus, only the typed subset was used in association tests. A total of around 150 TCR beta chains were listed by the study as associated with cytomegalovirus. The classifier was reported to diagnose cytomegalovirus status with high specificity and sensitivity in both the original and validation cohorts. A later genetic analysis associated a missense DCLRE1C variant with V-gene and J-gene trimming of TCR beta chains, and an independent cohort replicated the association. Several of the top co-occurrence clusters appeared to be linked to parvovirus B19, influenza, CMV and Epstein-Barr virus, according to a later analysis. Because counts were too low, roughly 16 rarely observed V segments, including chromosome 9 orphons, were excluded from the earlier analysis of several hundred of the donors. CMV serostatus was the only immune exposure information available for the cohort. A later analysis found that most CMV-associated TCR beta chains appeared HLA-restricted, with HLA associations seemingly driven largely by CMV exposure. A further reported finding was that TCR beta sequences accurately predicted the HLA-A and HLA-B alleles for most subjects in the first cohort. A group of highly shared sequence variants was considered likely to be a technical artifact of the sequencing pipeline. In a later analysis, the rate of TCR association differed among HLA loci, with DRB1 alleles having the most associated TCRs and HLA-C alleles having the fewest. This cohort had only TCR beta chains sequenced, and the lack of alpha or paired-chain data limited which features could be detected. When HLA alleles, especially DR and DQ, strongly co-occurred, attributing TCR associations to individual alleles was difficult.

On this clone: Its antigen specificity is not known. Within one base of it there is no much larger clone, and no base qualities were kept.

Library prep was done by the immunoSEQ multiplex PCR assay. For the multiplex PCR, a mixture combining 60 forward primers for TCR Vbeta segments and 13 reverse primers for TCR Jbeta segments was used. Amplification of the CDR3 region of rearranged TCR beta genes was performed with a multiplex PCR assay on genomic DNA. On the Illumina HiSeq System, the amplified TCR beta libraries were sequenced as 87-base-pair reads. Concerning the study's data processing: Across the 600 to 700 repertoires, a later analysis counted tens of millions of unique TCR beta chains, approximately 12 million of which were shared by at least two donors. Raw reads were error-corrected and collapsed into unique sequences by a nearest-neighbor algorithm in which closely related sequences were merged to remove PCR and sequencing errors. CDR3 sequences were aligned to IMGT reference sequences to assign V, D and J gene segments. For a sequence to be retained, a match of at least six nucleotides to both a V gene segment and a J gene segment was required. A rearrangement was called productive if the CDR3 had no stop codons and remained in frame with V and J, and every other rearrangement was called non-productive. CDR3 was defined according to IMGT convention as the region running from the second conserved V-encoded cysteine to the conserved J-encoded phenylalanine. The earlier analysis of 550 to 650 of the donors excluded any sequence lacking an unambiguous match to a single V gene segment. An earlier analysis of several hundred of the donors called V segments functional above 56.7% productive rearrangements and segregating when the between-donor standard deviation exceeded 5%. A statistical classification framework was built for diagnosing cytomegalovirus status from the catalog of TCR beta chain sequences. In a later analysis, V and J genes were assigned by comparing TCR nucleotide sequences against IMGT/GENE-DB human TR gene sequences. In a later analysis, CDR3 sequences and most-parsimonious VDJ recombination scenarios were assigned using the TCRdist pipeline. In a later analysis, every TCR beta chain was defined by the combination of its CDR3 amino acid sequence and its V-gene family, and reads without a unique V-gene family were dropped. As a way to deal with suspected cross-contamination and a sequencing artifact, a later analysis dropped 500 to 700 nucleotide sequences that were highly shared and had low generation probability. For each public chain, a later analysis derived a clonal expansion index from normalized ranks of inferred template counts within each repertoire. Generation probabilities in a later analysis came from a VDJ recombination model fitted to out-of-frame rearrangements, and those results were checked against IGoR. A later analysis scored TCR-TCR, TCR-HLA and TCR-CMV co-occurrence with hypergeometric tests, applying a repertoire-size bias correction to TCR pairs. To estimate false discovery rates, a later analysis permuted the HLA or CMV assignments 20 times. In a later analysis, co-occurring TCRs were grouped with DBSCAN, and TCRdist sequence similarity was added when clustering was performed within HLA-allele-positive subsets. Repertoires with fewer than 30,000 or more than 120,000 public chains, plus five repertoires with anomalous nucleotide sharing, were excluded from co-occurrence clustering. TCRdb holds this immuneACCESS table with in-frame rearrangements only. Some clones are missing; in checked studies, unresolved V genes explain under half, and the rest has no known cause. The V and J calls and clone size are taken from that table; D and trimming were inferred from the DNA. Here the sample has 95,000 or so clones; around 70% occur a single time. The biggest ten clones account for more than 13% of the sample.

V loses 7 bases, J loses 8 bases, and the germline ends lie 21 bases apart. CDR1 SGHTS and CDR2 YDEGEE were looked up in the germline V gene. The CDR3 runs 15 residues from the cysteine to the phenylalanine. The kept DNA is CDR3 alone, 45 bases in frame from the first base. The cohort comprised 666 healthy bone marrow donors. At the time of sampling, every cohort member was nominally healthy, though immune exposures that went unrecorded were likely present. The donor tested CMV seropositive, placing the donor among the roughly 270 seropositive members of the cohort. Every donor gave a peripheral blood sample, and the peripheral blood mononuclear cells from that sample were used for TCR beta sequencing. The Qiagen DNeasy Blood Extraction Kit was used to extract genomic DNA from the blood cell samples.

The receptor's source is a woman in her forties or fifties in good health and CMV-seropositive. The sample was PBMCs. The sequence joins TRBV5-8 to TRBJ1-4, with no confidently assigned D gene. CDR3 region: CASRPSRGPGEKLFF. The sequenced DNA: TGTGCCAGCCGCCCGAGCAGAGGGCCGGGAGAAAAACTGTTTTTT.